One sample yielded the 19 T cell receptor beta chains listed below, sequenced in a study of CD8 T cells in ankylosing spondylitis. TCRdb used MiXCR to reprocess the 5' RACE reads, holding one entry per CDR3 protein. The table has 200,000 to 250,000 distinct CDR3 sequences, about 10% seen once; the top ten hold approximately 6.6%. Sequences were obtained from blood, either unsorted or a sorted T cell fraction (not recorded which). All receptors come from a male donor with ankylosing spondylitis or in good health (not recorded which).

This clonotype was counted ten times or more. The chain employs TRBV20-1 and TRBJ2-7; tentatively, D is TRBD1 (5 bases). Trimming took 0 bases from V and 3 from J, leaving 9 bases between them. CDR1 is DFQATT, CDR2 SNEGSKA, per germline (reference sequence). The CDR3 spans 13 residues. The CDR3 DNA reads as TGCAGTGCTAGAGATGACAGCATCTACGAGCAGTACTTC. This translates into CSARDDSIYEQYF.

This clonotype was counted at least ten times. The chain carries TRBV10-3 and TRBJ2-2; TRBD2 is a possible D gene (6 bases). The CDR3 is 15 residues long. Germline loops: CDR1 ENHRY, CDR2 SYGVKD. V was cut by 3 bases and J by 3 bases, with 11 bases left in between. CDR3: CAISENGGDTGELFF. DNA of the CDR3: TGTGCCATCAGTGAAAATGGAGGGGACACCGGGGAGCTGTTTTTT.

The chain joins TRBV18 to TRBJ2-3; 8 bases fit TRBD2. The CDR3 is 15 residues long. Germline CDR1 KGHSH, CDR2 LQKENI. With 4 bases clipped from V and 4 bases from J, the junction kept 7 bases outside the gene matches. This CDR3 is CASSLGLDPPDTQYF. As DNA, the CDR3 is TGTGCCAGCTCACTGGGACTAGATCCCCCAGATACGCAGTATTTT.

Many counts were recorded for this clonotype. This rearrangement joins TRBV5-1 to TRBJ2-1, with TRBD1 matching over 7 bases. Per germline, CDR1 SGHRS and CDR2 YFSETQ. The CDR3 spans 17 residues. J lost 0 bases, V lost 0 bases, and 6 bases had no gene match. This CDR3 is CASSLEGQRSSYNEQFF. CDR3 nucleotides: TGCGCCAGCAGCTTGGAGGGACAGAGGAGCTCCTACAATGAGCAGTTCTTC.

The chain combines TRBV7-2 with TRBJ2-3, with a possible D match to TRBD1 (6 bases). The V end was cut by 5 bases, the J end by 1 base, with 10 bases between. Germline loops: CDR1 SGHTA, CDR2 FQGNSA. The CDR3 is 14 residues long. The CDR3 protein is CASSPYRGTDTQYF. The DNA of the CDR3 is TGTGCCAGCAGCCCCTACAGGGGCACAGATACGCAGTATTTT.

The V and J genes are TRBV19 and TRBJ2-1; 9 nucleotides line up with TRBD1. The CDR3 extends over 15 amino acids. CDR1 and CDR2 (germline): LNHDA, SQIVND (reference sequence). The V gene end was trimmed by 4 bases and the J gene end by 4 bases; junction bases not matched to a gene: 5. The DNA for the CDR3 is TGTGCCAGTAGTACTCGACAGGGGGAGTACAATGAGCAGTTCTTC. It is translated as CASSTRQGEYNEQFF.

The chain has TRBV12-3 or TRBV12-4 and TRBJ2-1, with D perhaps TRBD1 (5 bases). This CDR3 region has 14 residues. Trimming took off 5 bases at V and 7 bases at J, with 15 bases between the two ends. The CDR3 DNA reads TGTGCCAGCAGTCCTCGGTCCCAGGGAAATGAGCAGTTCTTC. This codes for CASSPRSQGNEQFF.

This sequence joins TRBV28 and TRBJ2-3, with 9 bases lining up with TRBD1. The CDR3 consists of 18 residues. V was pared by 4 bases and J by 5 bases, with 16 bases of the junction left unmatched. Per germline, CDR1 MDHEN and CDR2 SYDVKM. CDR3 DNA sequence: TGTGCCAGCAGTTCTTATGCACTGGACAGGGGCTGGGGAGATACGCAGTATTTT. Translated: CASSSYALDRGWGDTQYF.

In this sample, this clonotype turned up many times. The chain couples TRBV27 to TRBJ1-5; 8 bases are shared with TRBD1. The CDR3 totals 13 residues. Germline V lookup: CDR1 MNHEY, CDR2 SMNVEV (reference sequence). After removal of 5 bases from V and 6 bases from J, the junction contained 3 bases not matched to a gene. CDR3: CASSTGGSQPQHF. CDR3 coding DNA: TGTGCCAGCAGTACAGGGGGTTCTCAGCCCCAGCATTTT.

The table lists this clonotype with many counts. The chain carries TRBV7-8 and TRBJ1-5; 9 nucleotides agree with TRBD1. The CDR3 length is 16 residues. Germline V gives CDR1 SGHVS, CDR2 FQNEAQ. The V and J ends lost 5 bases and 6 bases, in that order; junction bases with no gene match: 11. CDR3 in DNA: TGTGCCAGCAGCCGGAACGACAGGGGGTTGGGTCAGCCCCAGCATTTT. Translated, it gives CASSRNDRGLGQPQHF.

This clonotype was observed a few times. The V gene is TRBV3-1, the J gene TRBJ2-3; 9 positions agree with TRBD2. V was clipped by 4 bases and J by 4 bases; unmatched bases: 6. CDR3 size: 15 residues. From germline, CDR1 is LGHDT and CDR2 YNNKEL (reference sequence). The CDR3 DNA is TGTGCCAGCAGCCCCGGGACTAGCACGGCAGATACGCAGTATTTT. Translating gives CASSPGTSTADTQYF.

This clonotype has at least ten counts. The V gene is TRBV20-1, the J gene TRBJ1-5, with TRBD1 matching 7 bases. V lost 2 bases and J lost 5; bases outside the gene matches: 9. From germline, CDR1 is DFQATT and CDR2 SNEGSKA (reference sequence). The CDR3 consists of 15 residues. The DNA of the CDR3 is TGCAGTGCTAGATCCAACGCCGGGACAGATCAGCCCCAGCATTTT. This translates into CSARSNAGTDQPQHF.

The chain links TRBV6-2 or TRBV6-3 to TRBJ2-1; TRBD2 aligns across 11 bases. Unmatched junction bases numbered 10, after V lost 7 bases and J lost 5 bases. CDR3 length equals 16 residues. Looked up from germline, CDR1 is MNHEY and CDR2 is SVGEGT. The CDR3 DNA is TGTGCCAGCATTACTCGGGGGACTAGCGGCCACAATGAGCAGTTCTTC. This gives the protein CASITRGTSGHNEQFF.

Regarding this clonotype: A read error is possible here, since a much larger clone lies one base away. This sequence joins TRBV5-1 and TRBJ2-7; D might be TRBD2 (6 bases). The CDR3 has 17 residues. Germline V gene sequence: CDR1 SGHRS, CDR2 YFSETQ. The CDR3: CASSLGPQLAPSYAQYF. DNA for the CDR3: TGCGCCAGCAGCTTGGGCCCCCAACTAGCCCCCTCCTACGCGCAGTACTTC. The full variable domain, its missing parts supplied by reference TRBV5-1 and TRBJ2-7, is KAGVTQTPRYLIKTRGQQVTLSCSPISGHRSVSWYQQTPGQGLQFLFEYFSETQRNKGNFPGRFSGRQFSNSRSEMNVSTLELGDSALYLCASSLGPQLAPSYAQYFGPGTRLTVT.

In this sample, this clonotype turned up a few times. The chain carries TRBV7-8 and TRBJ2-3; 11 bases line up with TRBD2. The CDR3 contains 19 residues. V dropped 5 bases and J dropped 4; count of bases not matched to a gene: 17. Germline V lookup: CDR1 SGHVS, CDR2 FQNEAQ. The CDR3 DNA follows: TGTGCCAGCAGCCCTTCCCGAGGTTTAGCGGGGGGGCCATCAGATACGCAGTATTTT. It translates to CASSPSRGLAGGPSDTQYF.

This clonotype was seen ten or more times. The V gene is TRBV28, the J gene TRBJ2-2, with D perhaps TRBD2 (7 bases). Germline V gene lookup returns CDR1 MDHEN and CDR2 SYDVKM. This CDR3 is 13 amino acids long. The V end was cut by 11 bases, the J end by 3 bases, with 13 bases between. Here the CDR3 DNA reads TGTGCCGGGGGGGACATCTACACCGGGGAGCTGTTTTTT. This codes for CAGGDIYTGELFF.

At least ten counts were recorded for this clonotype. V usage is TRBV20-1 and J usage is TRBJ2-3; 12 positions agree with TRBD1. CDR1 is DFQATT, CDR2 SNEGSKA, per germline (reference sequence). The CDR3 contains 16 residues. The V segment lost 6 bases and the J segment 6 bases; nucleotides outside the gene matches: 13. The DNA of the CDR3 is TGCAGTGCAACTACCGGGACAGGGGGCTGGTACGATACGCAGTATTTT. Translating it yields CSATTGTGGWYDTQYF.

This clonotype has at least ten counts. The chain links TRBV7-8 to TRBJ1-5; 7 nucleotides align to TRBD1. The J segment lost 7 bases and the V segment lost 2 bases, leaving 5 bases of the junction unmatched. Germline assignment: CDR1 SGHVS and CDR2 FQNEAQ. The CDR3 runs 14 residues. The CDR3 region is CASSLFAGGQPQHF. CDR3 bases: TGTGCCAGCAGCTTATTTGCAGGGGGGCAGCCCCAGCATTTT.

Many counts were recorded for this clonotype. The J gene is TRBJ1-1, the V gene TRBV5-1, with D possibly matching TRBD1 (5 bases). The CDR3 is 15 amino acids. Germline-derived CDR1 and CDR2 are SGHRS and YFSETQ. With 0 bases removed from V and 3 bases from J, the gap between germline ends came to 12 bases. CDR3 region: CASSLDNARDTEAFF. In DNA form, the CDR3 reads TGCGCCAGCAGCTTGGATAACGCCAGGGACACTGAAGCTTTCTTT. The whole variable domain, filled in from reference TRBV5-1 and TRBJ1-1, reads KAGVTQTPRYLIKTRGQQVTLSCSPISGHRSVSWYQQTPGQGLQFLFEYFSETQRNKGNFPGRFSGRQFSNSRSEMNVSTLELGDSALYLCASSLDNARDTEAFFGQGTRLTVV.